This T cell receptor beta chain was sequenced in a study of blood T cell repertoires in COVID-19. For the study at large: Specimens from acute and convalescent COVID-19 originated in the United States, Italy and Spain. Sources were T cells, B-cell-depleted T cells, or PBMCs; the material itself was cDNA or gDNA.

Enrolment of Seattle patients took place during active infection, and they were followed longitudinally. Germline CDR1 is SGHRS and CDR2 is YFSETQ. CDR3 length equals 15 residues. The J segment lost 2 bases and the V segment lost 0 bases, leaving 3 bases of the junction unmatched. Profiled with immunoSEQ multiplex PCR; TCRdb holds only in-frame clones, not every one. The table records approximately 350,000 clones, around 92% of them present only once. The chain has TRBV5-1 and TRBJ2-3, with TRBD1 matching 7 bases. This receptor was identified in a woman aged 25 to 45 with COVID-19, enrolled during active disease. The sample comprised peripheral blood. CDR3 DNA sequence: TGCGCCAGCAGCTTGGACAGGGGCCACACAGATACGCAGTATTTT. Encoded protein: CASSLDRGHTDTQYF. Combining the CDR3 with reference TRBV5-1 and TRBJ2-3 gives the whole variable domain KAGVTQTPRYLIKTRGQQVTLSCSPISGHRSVSWYQQTPGQGLQFLFEYFSETQRNKGNFPGRFSGRQFSNSRSEMNVSTLELGDSALYLCASSLDRGHTDTQYFGPGTRLTVL.